Only a few counts were recorded for the clone carrying this T cell receptor beta chain. The antigen is unknown. The data originate from a study of Graves' ophthalmopathy and Graves' hyperthyroidism. The CDR3 is 17 amino acids. CDR1 is MDHEN, CDR2 SYDVKM, per germline. Germline trimming cut 6 bases from V and 2 bases from J; bases unmatched to any gene: 12. Broader study findings: For separating ophthalmopathy from stable hyperthyroidism, a 13-signature model gave 87.88% sensitivity and roughly 79% specificity.

Using RNA transcripts, the TCR beta CDR3 regions were amplified. The first-round RT-PCR employed HTBI primers together with the Qiagen OneStep RT-PCR kit. A multiplex PCR was then performed as the second round. TCRdb reanalysed the multiplex PCR reads using MiXCR and keeps one entry per CDR3 protein. The sample has approximately 330,000 distinct CDR3 sequences, roughly a sixth seen once. The chain uses TRBV28 and TRBJ2-7, with 11 bases lining up with TRBD2. The clonotype originates from an adult man with Graves' ophthalmopathy. Sequenced input: peripheral blood. CDR3 sequence reads: CASRNPLAGGPTYEQYF. In DNA, the CDR3 is TGTGCCAGCAGAAACCCTTTAGCGGGAGGGCCTACCTACGAGCAGTACTTC.